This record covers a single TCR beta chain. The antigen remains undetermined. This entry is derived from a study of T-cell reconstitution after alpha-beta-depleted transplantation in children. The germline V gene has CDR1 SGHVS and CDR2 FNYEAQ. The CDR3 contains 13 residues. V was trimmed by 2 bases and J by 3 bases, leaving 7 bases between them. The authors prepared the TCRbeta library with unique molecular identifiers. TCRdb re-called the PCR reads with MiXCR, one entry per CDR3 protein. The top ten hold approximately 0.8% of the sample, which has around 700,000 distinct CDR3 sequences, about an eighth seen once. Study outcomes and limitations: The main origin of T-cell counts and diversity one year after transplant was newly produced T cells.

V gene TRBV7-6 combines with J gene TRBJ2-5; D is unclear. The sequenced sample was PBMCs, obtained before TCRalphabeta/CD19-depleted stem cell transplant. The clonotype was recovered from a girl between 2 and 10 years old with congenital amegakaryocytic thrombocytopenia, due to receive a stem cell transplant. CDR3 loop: CASSLSSEETQYF. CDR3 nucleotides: TGTGCCAGCAGCTTATCTTCCGAAGAGACCCAGTACTTC.